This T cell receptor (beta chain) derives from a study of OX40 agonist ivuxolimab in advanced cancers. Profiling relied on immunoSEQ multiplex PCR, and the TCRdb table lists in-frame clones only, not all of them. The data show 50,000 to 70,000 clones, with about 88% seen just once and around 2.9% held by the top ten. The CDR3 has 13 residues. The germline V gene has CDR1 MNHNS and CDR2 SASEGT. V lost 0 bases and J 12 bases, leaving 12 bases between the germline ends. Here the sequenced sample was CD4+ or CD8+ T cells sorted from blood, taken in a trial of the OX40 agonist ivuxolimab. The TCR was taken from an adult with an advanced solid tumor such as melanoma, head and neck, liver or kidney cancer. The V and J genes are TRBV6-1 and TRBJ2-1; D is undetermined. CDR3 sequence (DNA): TGTGCCAGCAGTGAAGCGCCCCGATCGAGGCAGTTCTTC. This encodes CASSEAPRSRQFF.